Described below is a single TCR beta chain sequence and its context. Method: immunoSEQ multiplex PCR; TCRdb's copy keeps in-frame clones and lacks some. The repertoire includes some 120,000 clones, over 75% of them detected once, and 0.8% to 0.9% sits in the top ten. The sample is drawn from a study of T cell clones after liver transplantation. For the study at large: Three of the eight recipients were HCV-positive; the rest had non-autoimmune, non-viral transplant indications.

The CDR3 sequence is 15 residues long. V lost 8 bases to trimming and J lost 9 bases, with 20 bases between them. CDR1 and CDR2 from the germline V gene are LNHDA and SQIVND (reference sequence). This chain uses TRBV19 with TRBJ2-6; D perhaps matches TRBD2 (5 bases). The receptor comes from a human patient who received a liver transplant. The T cells may come from the graft donor. Here the sequenced sample was CD4+ T cells from blood, taken 12 months after liver transplant. The CDR3: CASVDRGLTYNVLTF. In nucleotides, the CDR3 is TGTGCCAGTGTCGATCGGGGATTAACCTACAACGTCCTGACTTTC.